Following are 10 T cell receptor beta chains from one sample sequenced in a study of shared clonotypes between healthy human individuals. Assay: immunoSEQ multiplex PCR; the TCRdb copy retains only in-frame clones and omits some. Of roughly 2.2 million clones detected, 80% to 95% appear once; the ten largest clones hold about 0.37%. The sample consisted of naive CD4+ T cells from PBMCs. Noted subset: CD45RA+ positively selected. The receptors shown here come from a young man in good health. Some clones in this sample may be carry-over from other donors' samples.

The J gene is TRBJ2-7, the V gene TRBV4-1; D is uncertain. Germline V gene sequence: CDR1 MGHRA, CDR2 YSYEKL. The CDR3 has 19 amino acids. Trimming left V 2 bases short and J 0 bases short, with 23 bases between. The CDR3 reads CASSQKLGDPTLSSYEQYF. In nucleotides, the CDR3 is TGCGCCAGCAGCCAAAAATTGGGTGACCCGACCTTAAGCTCCTACGAGCAGTACTTC.

V and J are TRBV27 and TRBJ1-1; D unclear. This CDR3 region has 17 residues. CDR1 and CDR2 from the germline V gene are MNHEY and SMNVEV (reference sequence). V was clipped by 3 bases and J by 0 bases, with 17 bases between them. The CDR3 is CASSFERPNLMNTEAFF. CDR3 coding DNA: TGTGCCAGCAGTTTCGAACGGCCGAACCTCATGAACACTGAAGCTTTCTTT.

This chain joins TRBV29-1 and TRBJ2-1, with 8 bases that match TRBD1. After removal of 5 bases from V and 6 bases from J, the junction contained 9 bases not matched to a gene. CDR3 size: 14 residues. Germline CDR1 is SQVTM and CDR2 is ANQGSEA. For the CDR3, the DNA is TGCAGCGTTCGCGGGGACAGGTCCCCCAATGAGCAGTTCTTC. Translated: CSVRGDRSPNEQFF.

This clone appeared once. The genes are TRBV10-3 and TRBJ1-5; D not resolved. The length of the CDR3 is 15 residues. Germline V gene sequence: CDR1 ENHRY, CDR2 SYGVKD. V lost 0 bases, J lost 2 bases, and 8 bases lay in between. The CDR3 loop is CAISESDRGNQPQHF. The CDR3 nucleotides are TGTGCCATCAGTGAGTCGGACCGGGGCAATCAGCCCCAGCATTTT.

The chain combines TRBV5-1 with TRBJ1-4; unclear D gene. Germline V gene data show CDR1 as SGHRS and CDR2 as YFSETQ. The CDR3 runs to 15 residues. V lost 0 bases to trimming and J lost 1 base, with 7 bases between them. CDR3 sequence: CASSLEWETNEKLFF. The CDR3 coding sequence is TGCGCCAGCAGCTTGGAGTGGGAAACTAATGAAAAACTGTTTTTT.

The V and J genes are TRBV6-5 and TRBJ1-5; 9 bases agree with TRBD1. This CDR3 contains 14 residues. Germline trimming cut 5 bases from V and 6 bases from J; bases unmatched to any gene: 5. Germline loops: CDR1 MNHEY, CDR2 SVGAGI. The CDR3 region is CASSNRGLIQPQHF. CDR3 DNA sequence: TGTGCCAGCAGTAACAGGGGGCTGATTCAGCCCCAGCATTTT.

V gene TRBV28 combines with J gene TRBJ2-1; 8 bases agree with TRBD2. The V and J ends lost 6 bases and 10 bases, in that order; junction bases with no gene match: 5. CDR1 and CDR2 (germline): MDHEN, SYDVKM. This CDR3 contains 12 residues. Written as DNA, the CDR3 is TGTGCCAGCAGGACCGTAGCGGGAGAGCAGTTCTTC. Residues: CASRTVAGEQFF.

The rearrangement uses TRBV5-5 and TRBJ2-1, with D perhaps matching TRBD1 (5 bases). Trimming cost V 0 bases and J 0 bases, with 13 bases left between them. CDR1 and CDR2 (germline): SGHKS, YYEKEE (reference sequence). The CDR3 has 17 residues. CDR3 bases: TGTGCCAGCAGCTTGGCACAGGTACCCAGCTCCTACAATGAGCAGTTCTTC. Protein sequence: CASSLAQVPSSYNEQFF. Looking up the rest from reference TRBV5-5 and TRBJ2-1 gives the full variable domain: DAGVTQSPTHLIKTRGQQVTLRCSPISGHKSVSWYQQVLGQGPQFIFQYYEKEERGRGNFPDRFSARQFPNYSSELNVNALLLGDSALYLCASSLAQVPSSYNEQFFGPGTRLTVL.

The J gene is TRBJ2-5, the V gene TRBV6-1; either TRBD1 or TRBD2 may fit D (5 bases each). The CDR3 runs 14 residues. In germline, CDR1 is MNHNS, CDR2 SASEGT. V lost 8 bases and J 5 bases, leaving 18 bases between the germline ends. In DNA, the CDR3 is TGTGCCAGCGGCGAGGGCCGATGGGGGGAGACCCAGTACTTC. Protein sequence: CASGEGRWGETQYF.

A single count supports this clone. CDR3 protein: CASSPLDPPTGELFF. DNA for the CDR3: TGTGCCAGCTCACCACTTGATCCCCCCACCGGGGAGCTGTTTTTT. The chain recombines TRBV18 with TRBJ2-2; D is unclear. This CDR3 contains 15 residues. Germline V gene lookup returns CDR1 KGHSH and CDR2 LQKENI. V dropped 1 base and J dropped 4 bases, with 10 bases sitting between them.